Reported below is one T cell receptor beta chain. Its antigen remains unidentified. These data belong to a study of molecular identifiers for immune sequencing clone quantification. Findings and limits, study-wide: More than 97% of effector molecules, versus under 1% of naive-cell molecules, belonged to clones above 20 RNA copies. Amid over 900,000 naive cells, spiked Jurkat TCR RNA from one cell was reportedly still detectable.

Naive CD8 T cells were sorted as CD8+CD4-CCR7+CD45RA+. TCRdb processed the PCR reads anew with MiXCR; each CDR3 protein has one entry. This table holds 20,000 or so distinct CDR3 sequences, roughly 20% found once. The source of this sequence is a human donor in good health. Some libraries in this study had Jurkat cell RNA spiked in. The sample was naive CD8+ T cells from blood, with Jurkat cell RNA spiked in. The subset was: FACS-sorted CD8+CD4-CCR7+CD45RA+ naive T cells.

CDR3 region: CASSFGGLAGKEQYF. CDR3 DNA: TGTGCCAGCAGTTTTGGAGGACTAGCGGGTAAGGAGCAGTACTTC. The V and J genes are TRBV27 and TRBJ2-7; 11 nucleotides line up with TRBD2. This CDR3 spans 15 amino acids. Germline trimming cut 3 bases from V and 7 bases from J; bases unmatched to any gene: 8. The germline V gene encodes CDR1 MNHEY and CDR2 SMNVEV (reference sequence).